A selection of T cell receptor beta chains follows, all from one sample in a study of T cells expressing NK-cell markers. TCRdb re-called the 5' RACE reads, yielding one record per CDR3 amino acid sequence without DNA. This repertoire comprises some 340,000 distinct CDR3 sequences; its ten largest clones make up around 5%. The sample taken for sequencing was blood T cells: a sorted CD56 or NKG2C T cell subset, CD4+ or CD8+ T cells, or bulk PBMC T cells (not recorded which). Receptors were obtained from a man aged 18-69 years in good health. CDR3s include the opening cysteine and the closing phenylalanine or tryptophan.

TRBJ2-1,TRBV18,CASSPPSYGEQFF
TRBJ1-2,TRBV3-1,CASSQTGTGVYGYTF
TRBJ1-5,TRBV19,CASSNRFGGNQPQHF
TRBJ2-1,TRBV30,CAWSVMGLAGREQFF
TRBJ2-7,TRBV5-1,CASSLGDRNYEQYF
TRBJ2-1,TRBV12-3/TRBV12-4,CASRRTQSSYNEQFF
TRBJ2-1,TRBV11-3,CASSVSYNEQFF
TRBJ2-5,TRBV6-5,CASSYASADQETQYF
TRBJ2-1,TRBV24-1,CATSDTGLAGDNEQFF
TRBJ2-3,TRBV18,CASSQSKGSTDTQYF
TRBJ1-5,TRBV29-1,CSVEEWATGSQPQHF
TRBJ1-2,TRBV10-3,CAISEGQNYYGYTF
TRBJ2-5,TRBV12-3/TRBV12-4,CASSFSYQETQYF
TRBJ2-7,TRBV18,CASSPASGGAQQYF
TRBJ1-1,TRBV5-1,CASSRGGQGDTEAFF
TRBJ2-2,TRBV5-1,CASSLAWGTNTGELFF
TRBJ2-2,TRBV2,CASTVEARAGELFF
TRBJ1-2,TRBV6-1,CASRQTPGYGYTF
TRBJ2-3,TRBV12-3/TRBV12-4,CASSLTRPDYRTDTQYF
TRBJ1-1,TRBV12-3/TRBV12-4,CASSFLGTLGTEAFF
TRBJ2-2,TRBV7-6,CASSSRTAANTGELFF
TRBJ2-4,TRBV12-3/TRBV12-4,CASSLVGPAKNIQYF
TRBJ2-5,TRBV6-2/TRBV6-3,CAGRGGKETQYF
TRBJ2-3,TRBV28,CASSLLGQVHSTDTQYF
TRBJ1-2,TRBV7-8,CASSPMFNGYTF
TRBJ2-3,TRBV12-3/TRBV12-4,CASSFFAWTATLTTDTQYF
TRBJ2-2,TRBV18,CASSQRGGSSTGELFF
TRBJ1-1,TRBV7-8,CASSPRLGRVGDTEAFF
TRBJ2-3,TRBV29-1,CSVEEPWVRDTQYF
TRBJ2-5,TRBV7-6,CASSHRGAPSQYF
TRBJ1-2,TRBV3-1,CASRNWDSNYGYTF
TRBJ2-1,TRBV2,CASSAQGPGGEQFF
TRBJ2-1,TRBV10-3,CAIGEQGRDNEQFF
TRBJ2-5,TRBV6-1,CATLLAATQYF
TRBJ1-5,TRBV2,CASKTQGVSNQPQHF
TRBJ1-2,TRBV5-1,CASSLYIGTGGFDGYTF
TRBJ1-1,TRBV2,CASSTTGGMTEAFF
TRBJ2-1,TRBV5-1,CASKEGSGGGEQFF
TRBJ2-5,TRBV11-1,CASRRQGSGETQYF
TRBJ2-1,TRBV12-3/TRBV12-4,CASSSSGRSYNEQFF
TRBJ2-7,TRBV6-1,CASSEKGGPTFLGEQYF
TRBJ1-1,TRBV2,CASSVGGEKTEAFF
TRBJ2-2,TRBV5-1,CASSRTTVNTGELFF
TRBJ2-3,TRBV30,CAWSAGDTQYF
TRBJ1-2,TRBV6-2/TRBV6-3,CASSYKGYGYTF
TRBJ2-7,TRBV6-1,CASSPQTGGRGYEQYF
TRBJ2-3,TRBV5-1,CASSLPLGGHSTDTQYF
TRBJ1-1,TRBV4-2,CASSQVPGQGNTEAFF
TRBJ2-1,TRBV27,CASSLWGGGFYNEQFF
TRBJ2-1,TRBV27,CASSLYPGRYNEQFF
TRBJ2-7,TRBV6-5,CASSSPGLVGNNEQYF
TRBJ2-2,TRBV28,CASIPGGSTGELFF
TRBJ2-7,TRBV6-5,CASSSPRTANYEQYF
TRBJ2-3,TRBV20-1,CSARALNTGGILGTDTQYF
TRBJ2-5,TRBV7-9,CASSLYGRGGQETQYF
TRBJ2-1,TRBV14,CASSPPWGTGNEQFF
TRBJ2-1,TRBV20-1,CSARVGGREQFF
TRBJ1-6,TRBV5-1,CASSLTQPGRGDSPLHF